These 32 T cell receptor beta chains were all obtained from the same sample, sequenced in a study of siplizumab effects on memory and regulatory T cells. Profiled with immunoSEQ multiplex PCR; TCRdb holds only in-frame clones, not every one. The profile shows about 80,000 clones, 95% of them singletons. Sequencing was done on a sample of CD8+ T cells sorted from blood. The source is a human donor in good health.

The CDR3 protein is CASSGGSWSQPQHF. CDR3 nucleotide sequence: TGTGCCAGCAGTGGGGGCTCATGGAGTCAGCCCCAGCATTTT. V and J are TRBV6-1 and TRBJ1-5; tentatively, D is TRBD1 (5 bases). The CDR3 loop spans 14 amino acids. V gave up 4 bases and J gave up 6 bases, with 13 bases separating them. Germline V lookup: CDR1 MNHNS, CDR2 SASEGT.

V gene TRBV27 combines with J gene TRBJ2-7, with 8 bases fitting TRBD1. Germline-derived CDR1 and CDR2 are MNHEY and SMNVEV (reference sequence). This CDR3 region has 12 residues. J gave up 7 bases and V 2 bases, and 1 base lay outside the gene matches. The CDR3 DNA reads TGTGCCAGCAGTTTACGACAGGGGGAGCAGTACTTC. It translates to CASSLRQGEQYF.

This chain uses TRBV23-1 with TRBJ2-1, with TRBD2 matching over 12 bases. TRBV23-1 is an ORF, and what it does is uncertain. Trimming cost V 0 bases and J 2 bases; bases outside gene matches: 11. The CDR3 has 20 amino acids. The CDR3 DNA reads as TGCGCCAGCAGTCAATCGAGGACCCGGACTAGCGGGACCCCCTACAATGAGCAGTTCTTC. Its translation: CASSQSRTRTSGTPYNEQFF.

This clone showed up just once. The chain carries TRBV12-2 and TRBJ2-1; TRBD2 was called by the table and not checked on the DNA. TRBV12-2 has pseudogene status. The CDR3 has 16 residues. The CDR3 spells CASRTPGDKSYNEQFF. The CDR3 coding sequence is TGTGCAAGTCGCACCCCCGGAGATAAAAGCTACAATGAGCAGTTCTTC.

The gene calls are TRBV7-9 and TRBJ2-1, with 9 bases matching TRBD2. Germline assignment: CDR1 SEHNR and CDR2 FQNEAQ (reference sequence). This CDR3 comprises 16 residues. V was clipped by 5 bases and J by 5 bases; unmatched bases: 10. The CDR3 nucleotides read TGTGCCAGCAGCCCCTGGGCGGGAGGGCCTAACAATGAGCAGTTCTTC. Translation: CASSPWAGGPNNEQFF.

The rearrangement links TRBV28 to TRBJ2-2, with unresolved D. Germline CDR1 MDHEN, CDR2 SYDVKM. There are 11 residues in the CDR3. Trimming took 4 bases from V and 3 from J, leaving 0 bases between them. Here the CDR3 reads CASSYTGELFF. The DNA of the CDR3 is TGTGCCAGCAGTTACACCGGGGAGCTGTTTTTT.

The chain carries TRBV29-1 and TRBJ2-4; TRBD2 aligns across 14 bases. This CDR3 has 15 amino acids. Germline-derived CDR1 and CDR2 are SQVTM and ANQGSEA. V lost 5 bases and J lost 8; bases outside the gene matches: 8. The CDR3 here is CSVFGTSGSADIQYF. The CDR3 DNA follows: TGCAGCGTTTTTGGGACTAGCGGGAGTGCAGACATTCAGTACTTC.

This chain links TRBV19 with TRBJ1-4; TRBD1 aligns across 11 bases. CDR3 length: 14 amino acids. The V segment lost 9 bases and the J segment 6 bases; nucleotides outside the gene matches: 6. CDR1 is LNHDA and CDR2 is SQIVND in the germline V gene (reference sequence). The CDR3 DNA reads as TGTGCCAGAACAGGACAGGGGGCGGATGAAAAACTGTTTTTT. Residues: CARTGQGADEKLFF.

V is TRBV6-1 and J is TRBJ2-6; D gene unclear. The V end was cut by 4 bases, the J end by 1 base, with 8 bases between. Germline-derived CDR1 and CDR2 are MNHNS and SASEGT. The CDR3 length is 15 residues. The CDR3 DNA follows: TGTGCCAGCAGTGGAGCAGCTTCTGGGGCCAACGTCCTGACTTTC. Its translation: CASSGAASGANVLTF.

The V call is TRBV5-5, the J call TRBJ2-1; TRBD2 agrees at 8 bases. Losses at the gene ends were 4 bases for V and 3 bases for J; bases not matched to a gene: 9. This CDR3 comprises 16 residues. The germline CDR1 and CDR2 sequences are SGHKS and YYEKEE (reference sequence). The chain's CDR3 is CASSARLAGGYNEQFF. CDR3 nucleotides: TGTGCCAGCAGCGCACGCTTGGCGGGAGGCTACAATGAGCAGTTCTTC.

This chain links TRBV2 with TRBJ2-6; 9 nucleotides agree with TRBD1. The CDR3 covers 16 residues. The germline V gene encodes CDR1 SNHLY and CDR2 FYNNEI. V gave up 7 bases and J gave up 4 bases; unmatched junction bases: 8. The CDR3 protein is CASKTDRGWGANVLTF. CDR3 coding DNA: TGTGCCAGCAAGACGGACAGGGGTTGGGGGGCCAACGTCCTGACTTTC.

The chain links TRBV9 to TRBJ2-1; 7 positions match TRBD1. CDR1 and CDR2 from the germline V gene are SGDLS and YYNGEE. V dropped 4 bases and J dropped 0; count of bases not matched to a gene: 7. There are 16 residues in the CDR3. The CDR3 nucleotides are TGTGCCAGCAGCCCCAGACAGGGCGGCTCCTACAATGAGCAGTTCTTC. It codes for CASSPRQGGSYNEQFF.

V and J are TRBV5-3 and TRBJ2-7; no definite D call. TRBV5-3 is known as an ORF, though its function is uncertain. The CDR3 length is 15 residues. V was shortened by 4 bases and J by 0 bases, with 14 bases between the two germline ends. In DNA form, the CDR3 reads TGTGCCAGAAGCCCTTCCGGGCCATCCTCCTACGAGCAGTACTTC. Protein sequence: CARSPSGPSSYEQYF.

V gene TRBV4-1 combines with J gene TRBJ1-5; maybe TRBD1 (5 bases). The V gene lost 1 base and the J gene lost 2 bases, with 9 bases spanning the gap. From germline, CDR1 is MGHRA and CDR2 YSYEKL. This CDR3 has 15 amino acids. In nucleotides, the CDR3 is TGCGCCAGCAGCCAAGGCCGAGGGGGCAATCAGCCCCAGCATTTT. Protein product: CASSQGRGGNQPQHF.

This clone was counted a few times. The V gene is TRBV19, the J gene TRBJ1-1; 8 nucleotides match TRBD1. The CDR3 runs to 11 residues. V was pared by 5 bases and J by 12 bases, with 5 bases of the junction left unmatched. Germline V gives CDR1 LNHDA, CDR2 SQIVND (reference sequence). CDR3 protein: CASSGRDRSFF. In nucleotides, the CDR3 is TGTGCCAGTAGTGGACGGGACAGGTCTTTCTTT.

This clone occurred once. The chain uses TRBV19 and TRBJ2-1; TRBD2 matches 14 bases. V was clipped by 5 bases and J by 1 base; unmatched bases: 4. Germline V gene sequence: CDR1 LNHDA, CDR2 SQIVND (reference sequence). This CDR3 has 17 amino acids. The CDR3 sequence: CASSGTSGRSSYNEQFF. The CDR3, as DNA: TGTGCCAGTAGTGGGACTAGCGGGAGATCATCCTACAATGAGCAGTTCTTC. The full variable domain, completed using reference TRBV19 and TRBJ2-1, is DGGITQSPKYLFRKEGQNVTLSCEQNLNHDAMYWYRQDPGQGLRLIYYSQIVNDFQKGDIAEGYSVSREKKESFPLTVTSAQKNPTAFYLCASSGTSGRSSYNEQFFGPGTRLTVL.

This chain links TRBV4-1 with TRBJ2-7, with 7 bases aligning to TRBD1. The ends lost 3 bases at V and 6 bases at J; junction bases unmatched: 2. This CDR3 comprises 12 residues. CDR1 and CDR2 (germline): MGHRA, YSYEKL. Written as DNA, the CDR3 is TGCGCCAGCAGCCAGGCAGGGGGCGAGCAGTACTTC. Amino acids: CASSQAGGEQYF.

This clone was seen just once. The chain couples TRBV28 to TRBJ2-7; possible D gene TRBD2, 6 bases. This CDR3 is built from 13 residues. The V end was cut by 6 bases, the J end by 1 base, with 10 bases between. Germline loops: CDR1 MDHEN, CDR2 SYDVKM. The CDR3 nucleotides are TGTGCCAGCAGCTTTAGCGGATCCTACGAGCAGTACTTC. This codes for CASSFSGSYEQYF.

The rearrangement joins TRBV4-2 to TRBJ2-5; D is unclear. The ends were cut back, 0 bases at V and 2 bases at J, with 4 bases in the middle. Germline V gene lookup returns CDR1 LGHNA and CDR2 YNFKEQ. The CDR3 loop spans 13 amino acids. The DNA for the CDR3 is TGTGCCAGCAGCCAAGAACTACAAGAGACCCAGTACTTC. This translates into CASSQELQETQYF.

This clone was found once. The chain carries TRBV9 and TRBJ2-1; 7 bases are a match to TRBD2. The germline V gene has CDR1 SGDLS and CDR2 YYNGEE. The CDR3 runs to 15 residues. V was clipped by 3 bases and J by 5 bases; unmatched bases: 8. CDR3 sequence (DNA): TGTGCCAGCAGCGAGTTAGCGGGTCGGAACAATGAGCAGTTCTTC. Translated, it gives CASSELAGRNNEQFF.

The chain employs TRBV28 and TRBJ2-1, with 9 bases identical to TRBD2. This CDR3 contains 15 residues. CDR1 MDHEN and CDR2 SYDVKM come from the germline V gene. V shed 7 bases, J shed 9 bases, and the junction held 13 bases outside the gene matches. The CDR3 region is CASTRTSEVEVEQFF. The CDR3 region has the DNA TGTGCCAGCACAAGGACTAGCGAGGTTGAGGTTGAGCAGTTCTTC.

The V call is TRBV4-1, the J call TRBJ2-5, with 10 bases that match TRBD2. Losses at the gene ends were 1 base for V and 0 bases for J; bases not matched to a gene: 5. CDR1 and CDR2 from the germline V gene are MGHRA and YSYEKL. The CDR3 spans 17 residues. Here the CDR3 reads CASSQGSSGSYQETQYF. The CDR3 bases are TGCGCCAGCAGCCAAGGGTCTAGCGGGAGTTACCAAGAGACCCAGTACTTC.

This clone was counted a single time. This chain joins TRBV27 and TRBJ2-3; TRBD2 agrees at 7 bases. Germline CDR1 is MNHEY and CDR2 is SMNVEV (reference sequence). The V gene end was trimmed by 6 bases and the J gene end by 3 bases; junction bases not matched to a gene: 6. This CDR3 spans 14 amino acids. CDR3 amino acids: CASSLGTTTDTQYF. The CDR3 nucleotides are TGTGCCAGCAGCCTCGGGACTACAACAGATACGCAGTATTTT.

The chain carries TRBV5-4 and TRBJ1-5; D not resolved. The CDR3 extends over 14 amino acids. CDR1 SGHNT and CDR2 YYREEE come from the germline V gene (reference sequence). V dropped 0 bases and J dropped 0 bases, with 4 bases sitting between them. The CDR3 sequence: CASSLAGSNQPQHF. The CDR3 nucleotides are TGTGCCAGCAGCTTGGCGGGTAGCAATCAGCCCCAGCATTTT.

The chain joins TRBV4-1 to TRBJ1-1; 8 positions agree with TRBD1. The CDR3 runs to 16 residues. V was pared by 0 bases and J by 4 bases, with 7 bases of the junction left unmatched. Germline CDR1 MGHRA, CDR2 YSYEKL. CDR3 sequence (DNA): TGCGCCAGCAGCCAAGAGCCGGACAGGGACGGCACTGAAGCTTTCTTT. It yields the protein CASSQEPDRDGTEAFF.

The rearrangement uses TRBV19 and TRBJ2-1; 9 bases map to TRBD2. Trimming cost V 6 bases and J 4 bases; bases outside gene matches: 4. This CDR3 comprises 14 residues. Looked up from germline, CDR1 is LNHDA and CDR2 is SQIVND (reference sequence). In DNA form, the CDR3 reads TGTGCCAGTAGGACTAGCGGCACATACAATGAGCAGTTCTTC. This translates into CASRTSGTYNEQFF.

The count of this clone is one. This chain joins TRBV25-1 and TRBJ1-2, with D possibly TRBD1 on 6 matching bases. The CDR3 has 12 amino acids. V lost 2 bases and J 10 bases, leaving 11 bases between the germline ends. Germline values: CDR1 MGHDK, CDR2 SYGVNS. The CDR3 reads CASSEVTGNYTF. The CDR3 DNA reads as TGTGCCAGCAGTGAAGTAACAGGGAACTACACCTTC.

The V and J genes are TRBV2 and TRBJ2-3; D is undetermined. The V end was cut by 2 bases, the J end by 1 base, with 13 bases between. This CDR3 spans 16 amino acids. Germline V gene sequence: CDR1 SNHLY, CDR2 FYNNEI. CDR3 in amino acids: CASSEITDLGTDTQYF. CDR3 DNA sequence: TGTGCCAGCAGTGAAATAACAGACCTAGGCACAGATACGCAGTATTTT.

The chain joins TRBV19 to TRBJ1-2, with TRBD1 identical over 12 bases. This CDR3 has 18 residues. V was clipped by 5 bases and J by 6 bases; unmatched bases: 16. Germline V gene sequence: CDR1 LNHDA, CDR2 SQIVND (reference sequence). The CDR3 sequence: CASSPGQGANSINDGYTF. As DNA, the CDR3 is TGTGCCAGTAGTCCGGGACAGGGGGCGAATAGTATAAATGATGGCTACACCTTC.

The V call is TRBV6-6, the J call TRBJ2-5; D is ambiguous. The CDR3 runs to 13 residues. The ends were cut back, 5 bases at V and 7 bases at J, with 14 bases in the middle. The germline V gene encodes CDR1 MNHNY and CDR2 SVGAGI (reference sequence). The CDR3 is CASSPSLRGTQYF. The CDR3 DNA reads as TGTGCCAGCAGTCCTTCCCTCCGAGGGACCCAGTACTTC.

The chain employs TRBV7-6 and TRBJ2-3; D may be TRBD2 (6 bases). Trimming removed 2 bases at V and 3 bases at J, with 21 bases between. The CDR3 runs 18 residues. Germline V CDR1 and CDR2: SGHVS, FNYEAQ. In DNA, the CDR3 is TGTGCCAGCAGCTTATTCGTAACTAGCCGACCACCTACAGATACGCAGTATTTT. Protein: CASSLFVTSRPPTDTQYF.

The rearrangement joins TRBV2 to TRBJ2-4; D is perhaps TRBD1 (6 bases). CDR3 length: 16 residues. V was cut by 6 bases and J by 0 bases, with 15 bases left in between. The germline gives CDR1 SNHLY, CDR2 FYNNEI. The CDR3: CASRARQALAKNIQYF. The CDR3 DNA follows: TGTGCCAGCAGGGCAAGACAGGCCTTAGCCAAAAACATTCAGTACTTC.